Reported below is one TCR beta chain. The target antigen is unknown. These data belong to a study of shared clonotypes between healthy human individuals. The study, taken as a whole, reports: Some clonotypes were shared by all four sorted-subset donors, while others were not shared. The non-shared ones had lower generation probabilities than the shared ones.

The CDR3 extends over 14 amino acids. V was cut by 0 bases and J by 2 bases, with 9 bases left in between. The germline V gene has CDR1 SGHTS and CDR2 YDEGEE. Only CD45RO-negative cells positively selected for CCR7 counted as naive CD8 cells, so terminally differentiated effector memory CD45RA+ cells were excluded. Each subset's genomic DNA was split evenly across several immunoSEQ plates. The repertoire was sequenced with immunoSEQ multiplex PCR; TCRdb's copy has only in-frame clones and lacks some. The repertoire holds about 820,000 clones, 80% to 95% seen once, with approximately 25% in the top ten.

The chain employs TRBV5-8 and TRBJ2-7; D is possibly TRBD2 (6 bases). Sequences were obtained from naive CD8+ T cells sorted from blood. The sequence derives from a man aged 30-40 years in good health. CDR3 sequence reads: CASSLAGGAYEQYF. The CDR3 DNA is TGTGCCAGCAGCTTGGCCGGAGGGGCCTACGAGCAGTACTTC.